These T cell receptor beta chains were read from a single sample in a study of post-analysis software for immune sequencing data. A single record per CDR3 protein comes from TCRdb applying MiXCR to the PCR reads. The table includes about 820,000 distinct CDR3 sequences, roughly 50% detected once. The sequenced material came from blood. All receptors derive from a girl aged 10-17 years with multiple sclerosis. Both conserved end residues are part of each CDR3.

V gene,J gene,CDR3 protein
TRBV6-1,TRBJ2-3,CASSGGGVPDTQYF
TRBV5-8,TRBJ2-5,CASSLNVGLAGYF
TRBV7-2,TRBJ2-7,CASSSPGLPYEQYF
TRBV7-3,TRBJ2-5,CASSSDMGETQYF
TRBV24-1,TRBJ2-1,CATSDLGLGQGYNEQFF
TRBV20-1,TRBJ2-5,CSADRGRGYQETQYF
TRBV5-1,NA,CASSARGIYEQYF
TRBV5-1,TRBJ1-1,CASRPEQMNTEAFF
TRBV20-1,TRBJ2-5,CSARDLSSRETQYF
TRBV7-3,TRBJ2-1,CASSLTAGSFEQFF
TRBV2,TRBJ2-7,CASKPTYKREGHHEQYF
TRBV7-2,TRBJ2-7,CASSLRGYGQYF
TRBV6-5,TRBJ2-7,CASSRRVGTSSYEQYF
TRBV12-3/TRBV12-4,TRBJ2-5,CASSLVEPFSVETQYF
TRBV12-3/TRBV12-4,TRBJ2-5,CASSSYRARQETQYF
TRBV6-5,TRBJ2-1,CASSSGATRIYNEQFF
TRBV2,TRBJ2-7,CASTGASYEQYF
TRBV20-1,TRBJ2-7,CSPSGGNEQYF
TRBV6-1,TRBJ2-7,CASSPTRDSRRLAGAYEQYF
TRBV5-1,TRBJ2-7,CASSLSGDGNYEQYF
TRBV6-2/TRBV6-3,TRBJ2-5,CASSADRGYQETQYF
TRBV28,NA,CASSFKAVPYEQYF
TRBV5-1,TRBJ2-1,CASSRDTNNEQFF
TRBV14,TRBJ2-7,CASSHSYEQYF
TRBV7-8,TRBJ2-5,CASSLPPLAQETQYF
TRBV6-1,TRBJ1-1,CASSSMRTVNTEAFF
TRBV12-3/TRBV12-4,TRBJ2-7,CASSLFQTVSGEQYF
TRBV24-1,TRBJ2-3,CATSSSGSSSDTQYF
TRBV6-5,TRBJ1-2,CASSYSIGGLGDGYTF
TRBV12-3/TRBV12-4,TRBJ2-7,CASSLAIFYEQYF
TRBV7-2,TRBJ2-7,CAGSQAQGARNEQYF
TRBV3-1,TRBJ2-3,CASSQLRLAGAGDTQYF
TRBV12-3/TRBV12-4,TRBJ2-3,CASSLSLHADTQYF
TRBV24-1,TRBJ2-2,CATSSEYGGELFF
TRBV5-1,TRBJ1-1,CASRWSRNTEAFF
TRBV28,TRBJ2-1,CASSFRGGTSGEQFF
TRBV29-1,TRBJ1-4,CSVGDSNNEKLFF
TRBV25-1,TRBJ1-4,CASSPGENEKLFF
TRBV29-1,TRBJ1-1,CSALIRAEGTEAFF
TRBV20-1,TRBJ1-1,CSARWDRGFEAFF
TRBV21-1,TRBJ1-5,CASSLLIQGPEVNQPQHF
TRBV7-9,TRBJ1-5,CASSAGTNPFNQPQHF